Each of the 10 T cell receptor beta chains below was sequenced from the same sample in a study of molecular identifiers for immune sequencing clone quantification. In TCRdb, the PCR reads were re-called with MiXCR into one record per CDR3 protein. Found here are hundreds of thousands of distinct CDR3 sequences, 25% of them singletons; the top ten hold 0.6% to 0.9%. The specimen was naive CD8+ T cells from blood, with Jurkat cell RNA spiked in. Specified subset: FACS-sorted CD8+CD4-CCR7+CD45RA+ naive T cells. These receptors all stem from a human donor in good health. Some libraries in this study had Jurkat cell RNA spiked in.

The gene calls are TRBV11-1 and TRBJ1-6, with D unresolved. V was shortened by 1 base and J by 7 bases, with 5 bases between the two germline ends. The CDR3 is 13 amino acids. Germline V gene lookup returns CDR1 SGHAT and CDR2 FQDESV (reference sequence). The CDR3 bases are TGTGCCAGCAGCTTAGTGTGGAATTCACCCCTCCACTTT. Translation gives CASSLVWNSPLHF.

This clonotype was observed a few times. The CDR3 protein is CASSYGTDTNYGYTF. CDR3 nucleotides: TGTGCCAGCAGTTACGGGACAGACACAAACTATGGCTACACCTTC. The chain recombines TRBV6-2 or TRBV6-3 with TRBJ1-2; TRBD1 matches 7 bases. The ends lost 2 bases at V and 2 bases at J; junction bases unmatched: 5. CDR1 is MNHEY, CDR2 SVGEGT, per germline. The CDR3 has 15 amino acids.

This clonotype was counted only a few times. The J gene is TRBJ1-2, the V gene TRBV9; D gene unclear. CDR3 length equals 14 residues. V was cut by 0 bases and J by 4 bases, with 10 bases left in between. Germline values: CDR1 SGDLS, CDR2 YYNGEE. CDR3 loop: CASSVVGGSYGYTF. The CDR3, as DNA: TGTGCCAGCAGCGTAGTTGGAGGGAGCTATGGCTACACCTTC.

This clonotype has just a few counts. This sequence joins TRBV5-4 and TRBJ1-2; D is ambiguous. CDR1 is SGHNT and CDR2 is YYREEE in the germline V gene (reference sequence). The CDR3 length is 14 residues. Trimming took off 1 base at V and 7 bases at J, with 14 bases between the two ends. DNA for the CDR3: TGTGCCAGCAGCTTGTGGGGAACTTTGAGTGGCTACACCTTC. This encodes CASSLWGTLSGYTF.

The chain has TRBV3-1 and TRBJ2-7; D might be TRBD2 (5 bases). V gave up 0 bases and J gave up 6 bases, with 15 bases separating them. Germline V lookup: CDR1 LGHDT, CDR2 YNNKEL (reference sequence). This CDR3 is 15 amino acids long. The CDR3 loop reads CASSQEDRGNREQYF. CDR3 sequence (DNA): TGTGCCAGCAGCCAAGAGGACCGAGGGAATCGCGAGCAGTACTTC.

There are many counts of this clonotype. The V call is TRBV7-2, the J call TRBJ1-5; D remains ambiguous. Germline CDR1 SGHTA, CDR2 FQGNSA. Trimming removed 1 base at V and 5 bases at J, with 15 bases between. CDR3 length: 16 residues. Written as DNA, the CDR3 is TGTGCCAGCAGCTTAGGTTTTGACGTCGGTTATCAGCCCCAGCATTTT. Its translation is CASSLGFDVGYQPQHF.

The rearrangement joins TRBV3-1 to TRBJ2-3; 8 nucleotides line up with TRBD2. This CDR3 has 17 amino acids. The junction had 9 bases not matched to a gene; V was cut back by 1 base and J by 3 bases. Germline V gene sequence: CDR1 LGHDT, CDR2 YNNKEL (reference sequence). The CDR3 is CASSQGTSGIGTDTQYF. The CDR3 DNA follows: TGTGCCAGCAGCCAAGGAACTAGCGGAATAGGGACAGATACGCAGTATTTT.

As regards this clonotype: A much larger clone lies one base from this, so it may be a read error. This rearrangement joins TRBV6-2 or TRBV6-3 to TRBJ2-3; 7 nucleotides align to TRBD2. CDR1 and CDR2 from the germline V gene are MNHEY and SVGEGT. Trimming at V came to 6 bases and at J to 0 bases, leaving 6 bases not matched to a gene. This CDR3 comprises 15 residues. The DNA of the CDR3 is TGTGCCAGCAGGACTAGCAGAAAAAGCACAGATACGCAGTATTTT. It codes for CASRTSRKSTDTQYF.

This clonotype has ten or more counts. V and J are TRBV6-5 and TRBJ2-2; a weak D match, TRBD1 (6 bases). Per germline, CDR1 MNHEY and CDR2 SVGAGI. Trimming pared 7 bases from V and 3 bases from J, leaving 9 bases between. This CDR3 is built from 13 residues. The CDR3 loop reads CASMDSHTGELFF. The CDR3 DNA reads as TGTGCCAGCATGGACAGTCACACCGGGGAGCTGTTTTTT.

A word on this clonotype: A much larger clone is a single base away; this may be a read error. The chain employs TRBV10-3 and TRBJ2-5, with TRBD2 as a possible D gene (7 bases). The germline CDR1 and CDR2 sequences are ENHRY and SYGVKD. This CDR3 spans 14 amino acids. The CDR3 sequence is CTISGRDNQETQYF. The CDR3 DNA follows: TGTACCATCAGTGGGAGGGACAACCAAGAGACCCAGTACTTC.